This T cell receptor (beta chain) was found in a study of monozygotic twins with cystic fibrosis. The method was immunoSEQ multiplex PCR; TCRdb's version includes in-frame clones alone and lacks a portion of them. The sample has 25,000 to 30,000 clones; about nine tenths are singletons. Sequenced material: blood. This sequence was found in a girl aged 2 to 10 with cystic fibrosis.

The CDR3 region has the DNA TGTGCCAGCAGCCACCAGACAACGGGAGAGACCCAGTACTTC. Protein sequence: CASSHQTTGETQYF. The gene calls are TRBV13 and TRBJ2-5; D not resolved. The V gene lost 5 bases and the J gene lost 4 bases, with 14 bases spanning the gap. The CDR3 runs to 14 residues. Germline V gene lookup returns CDR1 PRHDT and CDR2 FYEKMQ (reference sequence).